This T cell receptor beta chain was observed in a study of post-analysis software for immune sequencing data. Study as a whole: Recorded disease courses covered relapsing-remitting, secondary progressive and progressive-relapsing multiple sclerosis. Some patients had no subtype annotation.

Included in the TCR beta cDNA libraries were unique molecular identifiers. TCRdb independently ran MiXCR on the PCR reads; one entry per CDR3 protein. The sample has more than 350,000 distinct CDR3 sequences, 39% seen once. This CDR3 region has 14 residues. V shed 8 bases and J 5 bases; nucleotides not matched to a gene: 10. CDR1 SGHTA and CDR2 FQGNSA come from the germline V gene. About this clonotype: Its antigen is still unknown.

Study outcomes and limitations: Patients had higher frequencies than controls of a handful of TRBV segments, including TRBV5-6, TRBV5-1 and TRBV20-1. Controls had significantly higher normalized Chao1 diversity than multiple sclerosis patients.

The receptor comes from a girl aged 2 to 10 with multiple sclerosis. The gene calls are TRBV7-2 and TRBJ1-1; 8 nucleotides align to TRBD1. The material sequenced was blood. CDR3 loop: CASGLQGVWTEAFF. In nucleotides, the CDR3 is TGTGCCAGCGGCCTACAGGGGGTTTGGACTGAAGCTTTCTTT.